This TCR beta chain stems from a study of shared clonotypes between healthy human individuals. In its sample, this clone was seen once. This CDR3 has 12 amino acids. Germline CDR1 LNHDA, CDR2 SQIVND (reference sequence). The V gene lost 1 base and the J gene lost 8 bases, with 9 bases spanning the gap. Clones were sequenced by immunoSEQ multiplex PCR, and TCRdb holds only the in-frame ones, with some missing. Of some 530,000 clones listed, around 73% are singletons. The V call is TRBV19, the J call TRBJ2-7; D is unclear. The sequenced sample was PBMCs. The origin of this receptor is a woman aged 40 to 50 in good health. Some clones in this sample may be carry-over from other donors' samples. CDR3 DNA: TGTGCCAGTAGTATAGGAAGAGCCAAGCAGTACTTC. Encoded protein: CASSIGRAKQYF.